The 26 T cell receptor beta chains presented below share a single source sample, sequenced in a study of T cells in Graves' hyperthyroidism and ophthalmopathy. The CDR3 regions of TCR beta were amplified from RNA transcripts. The TCR CDR3 was amplified in a first-round RT-PCR using the HTBI primer set. TCRdb analysed the multiplex PCR reads with MiXCR anew, one entry per CDR3 protein. This sample yields about 840,000 distinct CDR3 sequences, of which about 38% are seen a single time; 8.9% belongs to the top ten. The sample was blood. These receptors were collected from a young man with Graves' hyperthyroidism.

This clonotype has just one count. This sequence may be a read error, since a much larger clone differs from it by one base. V usage is TRBV9 and J usage is TRBJ2-2; 10 bases line up with TRBD1. The germline V gene encodes CDR1 SGDLS and CDR2 YYNGEE. Losses at the gene ends were 3 bases for V and 5 bases for J; bases not matched to a gene: 4. This CDR3 is 15 amino acids long. The CDR3 loop is CASSAPGQGTGELFF. CDR3 DNA: TGTGCCAGCAGCGCTCCGGGACAGGGGACCGGGGAGCTGTTTTTT.

The rearrangement joins TRBV19 to TRBJ2-7; a possible D gene is TRBD1 (5 bases). Trimming removed 2 bases from V and 2 bases from J, with 13 bases in between. Germline-derived CDR1 and CDR2 are LNHDA and SQIVND (reference sequence). This CDR3 spans 15 amino acids. CDR3 sequence reads: CASSISRAATYEQYF. The CDR3 nucleotides read TGTGCCAGTAGTATAAGCAGGGCCGCGACCTACGAGCAGTACTTC.

The sample holds many counts of this clonotype. The genes are TRBV9 and TRBJ2-7, with a possible D match to TRBD1 (5 bases). CDR3 length equals 13 residues. Germline V gives CDR1 SGDLS, CDR2 YYNGEE. Trimming left V 0 bases short and J 5 bases short, with 9 bases between. The CDR3: CASSVAAGNEQYF. The CDR3 nucleotides read TGTGCCAGCAGCGTAGCGGCAGGGAACGAGCAGTACTTC. The full variable domain, with the rest looked up from reference TRBV9 and TRBJ2-7, is DSGVTQTPKHLITATGQRVTLRCSPRSGDLSVYWYQQSLDQGLQFLIQYYNGEERAKGNILERFSAQQFPDLHSELNLSSLELGDSALYFCASSVAAGNEQYFGPGTRLTVT.

This clonotype was seen only a few times. J is TRBJ2-7 and V is TRBV11-2; 8 nucleotides agree with TRBD1. The germline V gene encodes CDR1 SGHAT and CDR2 FQNNGV. V lost 4 bases, J lost 2 bases, and 10 bases stayed unmatched. The CDR3 consists of 16 residues. The CDR3 loop is CASSSPSGQEAYEQYF. The CDR3 DNA reads TGTGCCAGCAGCTCTCCTTCGGGACAGGAGGCCTACGAGCAGTACTTC.

This clonotype was seen at least ten times. This rearrangement joins TRBV7-8 to TRBJ2-5; D is possibly TRBD1 or TRBD2 (5 bases each). The germline V and J ends were trimmed by 5 bases and 4 bases, with 14 bases remaining between them. Per the germline V gene, CDR1 is SGHVS and CDR2 is FQNEAQ. The CDR3 loop spans 14 amino acids. CDR3 sequence (DNA): TGTGCCAGCAGCCTAGGGGACCAGCTAGAGACCCAGTACTTC. It encodes CASSLGDQLETQYF.

The chain carries TRBV9 and TRBJ2-7, with 7 bases aligning to TRBD1. The CDR3 runs 15 residues. Looked up from germline, CDR1 is SGDLS and CDR2 is YYNGEE. V gave up 0 bases and J gave up 5 bases; unmatched junction bases: 8. CDR3 residues: CASSVEGAPSDEQYF. The CDR3 DNA follows: TGTGCCAGCAGCGTAGAGGGGGCCCCCTCAGACGAGCAGTACTTC.

This clonotype has more than one count but fewer than ten. The chain couples TRBV12-3 or TRBV12-4 to TRBJ1-6, with 7 bases lining up with TRBD1. J gave up 7 bases and V 8 bases, and 14 bases lay outside the gene matches. The CDR3 runs 16 residues. The CDR3 region is CASAPRDSWGNSPLHF. Written as DNA, the CDR3 is TGTGCCAGCGCGCCCCGGGACAGCTGGGGGAATTCACCCCTCCACTTT.

This clonotype was counted at least ten times. This chain links TRBV19 with TRBJ1-1; 7 positions agree with TRBD1. There are 16 residues in the CDR3. CDR1 and CDR2 (germline): LNHDA, SQIVND (reference sequence). J lost 1 base, V lost 5 bases, and 10 bases had no gene match. CDR3 sequence reads: CASSPYRGRTNTEAFF. The CDR3 DNA reads TGTGCCAGTAGTCCCTACAGGGGCAGGACGAACACTGAAGCTTTCTTT. Using reference TRBV19 and TRBJ1-1 for the parts outside the CDR3, the full variable domain is DGGITQSPKYLFRKEGQNVTLSCEQNLNHDAMYWYRQDPGQGLRLIYYSQIVNDFQKGDIAEGYSVSREKKESFPLTVTSAQKNPTAFYLCASSPYRGRTNTEAFFGQGTRLTVV.

The genes are TRBV20-1 and TRBJ2-5; maybe TRBD2 (5 bases). Germline lookup yields CDR1 DFQATT and CDR2 SNEGSKA (reference sequence). The CDR3 contains 16 residues. The V end lost 0 bases, the J end lost 2 bases, and 16 bases lay between the germline ends. In DNA form, the CDR3 reads TGCAGTGCTAGAGAGGCGAACACCGGGGAGCAAGAGACCCAGTACTTC. Protein product: CSAREANTGEQETQYF.

The CDR3 is CASSLVLAGEGYTGELFF. The CDR3 nucleotides read TGTGCCAGCAGCTTAGTTCTAGCGGGAGAAGGGTACACCGGGGAGCTGTTTTTT. The chain combines TRBV11-2 with TRBJ2-2; TRBD2 matches at 10 bases. V lost 1 base to trimming and J lost 3 bases; unmatched junction nucleotides: 8. CDR3 length: 18 residues. Per germline, CDR1 SGHAT and CDR2 FQNNGV.

This clonotype has only a few counts. This chain connects TRBV5-6 to TRBJ1-1, with D possibly matching TRBD1 (5 bases). The CDR3 runs 17 residues. CDR1 and CDR2 (germline): SGHDT, YYEEEE. Trimming removed 0 bases from V and 1 base from J, with 16 bases in between. For the CDR3, the DNA is TGTGCCAGCAGCTTGGCCGGCCAGGGTGGTACGAACACTGAAGCTTTCTTT. It specifies CASSLAGQGGTNTEAFF. The full variable domain, rest sourced from reference TRBV5-6 and TRBJ1-1, is DAGVTQSPTHLIKTRGQQVTLRCSPKSGHDTVSWYQQALGQGPQFIFQYYEEEERQRGNFPDRFSGHQFPNYSSELNVNALLLGDSALYLCASSLAGQGGTNTEAFFGQGTRLTVV.

The V and J genes are TRBV14 and TRBJ2-2, with D hard to call. The germline CDR1 and CDR2 sequences are SGHDN and FVKESK. V lost 0 bases, J lost 2 bases, and 4 bases lay in between. This CDR3 has 14 residues. CDR3 DNA: TGTGCCAGCAGCCAAGATAGTAACACCGGGGAGCTGTTTTTT. Its protein is CASSQDSNTGELFF.

This rearrangement joins TRBV19 to TRBJ1-1; D ambiguous. V lost 10 bases, J lost 4 bases, and 13 bases lay in between. The CDR3 has 12 residues. Germline CDR1 is LNHDA and CDR2 is SQIVND (reference sequence). CDR3 sequence reads: CATGPVGTEAFF. The CDR3 DNA is TGTGCCACCGGGCCCGTAGGCACTGAAGCTTTCTTT.

Only a few counts were recorded for this clonotype. Germline is not matched at one junction end, which may reflect a read error. This chain uses TRBV4-1 with TRBJ2-7; the D gene is possibly TRBD1 (5 bases). Germline V gene sequence: CDR1 MGHRA, CDR2 YSYEKL. The CDR3 totals 14 residues. The CDR3 region is CASSPAFGAIEQYF. For the CDR3, the DNA is TGTGCCAGCAGCCCGGCGTTTGGGGCCATCGAGCAGTACTTC.

This clonotype was observed a handful of times. The chain employs TRBV19 and TRBJ1-2; D call uncertain. V was clipped by 3 bases and J by 6 bases, with 5 bases between them. The CDR3 length is 11 residues. Germline assignment: CDR1 LNHDA and CDR2 SQIVND (reference sequence). DNA of the CDR3: TGTGCCAGTAGTATTCGGGATGGCTACACCTTC. It codes for CASSIRDGYTF. The full variable domain, rest sourced from reference TRBV19 and TRBJ1-2, is DGGITQSPKYLFRKEGQNVTLSCEQNLNHDAMYWYRQDPGQGLRLIYYSQIVNDFQKGDIAEGYSVSREKKESFPLTVTSAQKNPTAFYLCASSIRDGYTFGSGTRLTVV.

A word on this clonotype: At one end, the junction sequence differs from germline, possibly due to a read error. J is TRBJ1-5 and V is TRBV7-2, with D tentatively TRBD1 (6 bases). CDR1 is SGHTA, CDR2 FQGNSA, per germline. The length of the CDR3 is 12 residues. The CDR3 spells CASSYAGQFQTF. In DNA, the CDR3 is TGTGCCAGCAGTTACGCAGGACAGTTTCAGACCTTT.

The V and J genes are TRBV6-2 or TRBV6-3 and TRBJ2-5; tentatively, D is TRBD1 or TRBD2 (5 bases each). CDR3 size: 13 residues. V was cut by 8 bases and J by 3 bases, with 13 bases left in between. CDR1 is MNHEY and CDR2 is SVGEGT in the germline V gene. In DNA, the CDR3 is TGTGCCAGCCAGGGACCGAACGAAGAGACCCAGTACTTC. Residues: CASQGPNEETQYF.

The chain uses TRBV19 and TRBJ1-2; D not resolved. Trimming pared 8 bases from V and 4 bases from J, leaving 11 bases between. The CDR3 contains 12 residues. Germline V lookup: CDR1 LNHDA, CDR2 SQIVND (reference sequence). The CDR3 is CASQDVSYGYTF. CDR3 nucleotide sequence: TGTGCCAGTCAGGACGTCAGCTATGGCTACACCTTC.

This clonotype was recorded at least ten times. The chain uses TRBV29-1 and TRBJ2-5, with TRBD1 identical over 7 bases. The J segment lost 2 bases and the V segment lost 6 bases, leaving 12 bases of the junction unmatched. Germline values: CDR1 SQVTM, CDR2 ANQGSEA. The CDR3 consists of 15 residues. For the CDR3, the DNA is TGCAGCGTCCCAGCCTTAGGGACAGTACAAGAGACCCAGTACTTC. Encoded protein: CSVPALGTVQETQYF.

This clonotype was seen only a few times. V gene TRBV20-1 combines with J gene TRBJ1-3; no firm D call. The V gene's germline CDR1 is DFQATT and CDR2 SNEGSKA (reference sequence). The CDR3 covers 15 residues. V lost 0 bases to trimming and J lost 2 bases, with 11 bases between them. The CDR3 nucleotides read TGCAGTGCTAGAGATCTAGTGGGCCCTGGAAACACCATATATTTT. Protein: CSARDLVGPGNTIYF.

This chain links TRBV7-2 with TRBJ1-4; TRBD1 matches 7 bases. Germline CDR1 is SGHTA and CDR2 is FQGNSA. The CDR3 extends over 15 amino acids. V gave up 5 bases and J gave up 3 bases; unmatched junction bases: 6. The CDR3 spells CASSTPTGSNEKLFF. The DNA for the CDR3 is TGTGCCAGCAGCACACCGACAGGGTCTAATGAAAAACTGTTTTTT.

This clonotype was counted only a few times. The V call is TRBV9, the J call TRBJ2-2; the D gene is possibly TRBD2 (5 bases). The CDR3 extends over 17 amino acids. Trimming left V 0 bases short and J 3 bases short, with 15 bases between. Germline CDR1 reads SGDLS; CDR2 reads YYNGEE. CDR3 DNA: TGTGCCAGCAGCGTAGTCGGCTCCGGGGTTGACACCGGGGAGCTGTTTTTT. The encoded protein is CASSVVGSGVDTGELFF.

This chain uses TRBV19 with TRBJ2-7; D call uncertain. Germline loops: CDR1 LNHDA, CDR2 SQIVND (reference sequence). The CDR3 totals 14 residues. Trimming cost V 3 bases and J 1 base, with 10 bases left between them. CDR3 region: CASSISLGSYEQYF. CDR3 sequence (DNA): TGTGCCAGTAGTATCTCGTTGGGATCCTACGAGCAGTACTTC.

In this sample, this clonotype turned up a few times. The chain uses TRBV7-9 and TRBJ1-2, with D unresolved. This CDR3 has 15 residues. Germline lookup yields CDR1 SEHNR and CDR2 FQNEAQ (reference sequence). The V and J ends lost 3 bases and 2 bases respectively, with 13 bases between them. The CDR3 DNA is TGTGCCAGCAGCTTGGAGGGTGCGGGGAACTATGGCTACACCTTC. Translated, it gives CASSLEGAGNYGYTF.

The chain is built from TRBV2 and TRBJ1-1; unclear D gene. Trimming shortened V by 1 base and J by 3 bases, and 15 bases separated the two germline ends. The CDR3 loop spans 16 amino acids. CDR1 is SNHLY, CDR2 FYNNEI, per germline. This chain's CDR3 is CASSEGPPLGDTEAFF. The CDR3 DNA reads TGTGCCAGCAGTGAAGGTCCCCCGTTGGGAGACACTGAAGCTTTCTTT.

This chain connects TRBV20-1 to TRBJ2-7; 8 nucleotides align to TRBD2. The CDR3 extends over 16 amino acids. After removal of 5 bases from V and 6 bases from J, the junction contained 18 bases not matched to a gene. Germline CDR1 is DFQATT and CDR2 is SNEGSKA (reference sequence). The CDR3 DNA follows: TGCAGTGCTGTGGGGCTAGCGGGTGACCCGGGAGGCGAGCAGTACTTC. Protein: CSAVGLAGDPGGEQYF.